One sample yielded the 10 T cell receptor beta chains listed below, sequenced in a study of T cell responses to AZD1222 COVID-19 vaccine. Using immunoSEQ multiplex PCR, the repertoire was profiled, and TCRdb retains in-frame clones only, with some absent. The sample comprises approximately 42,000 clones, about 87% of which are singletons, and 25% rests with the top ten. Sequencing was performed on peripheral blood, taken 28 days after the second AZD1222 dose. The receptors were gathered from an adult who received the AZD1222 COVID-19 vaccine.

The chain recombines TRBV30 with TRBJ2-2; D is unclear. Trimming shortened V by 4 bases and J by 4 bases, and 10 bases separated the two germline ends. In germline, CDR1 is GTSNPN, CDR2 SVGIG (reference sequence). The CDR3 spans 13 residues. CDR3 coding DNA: TGTGCCTGGACCCGAGGCGCCACCGGGGAGCTGTTTTTT. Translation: CAWTRGATGELFF.

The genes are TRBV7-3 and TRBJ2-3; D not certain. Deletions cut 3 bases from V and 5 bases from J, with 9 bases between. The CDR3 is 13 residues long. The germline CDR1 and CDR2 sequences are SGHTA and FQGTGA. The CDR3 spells CASSLKSQDTQYF. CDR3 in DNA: TGTGCCAGCAGCTTGAAATCCCAAGATACGCAGTATTTT.

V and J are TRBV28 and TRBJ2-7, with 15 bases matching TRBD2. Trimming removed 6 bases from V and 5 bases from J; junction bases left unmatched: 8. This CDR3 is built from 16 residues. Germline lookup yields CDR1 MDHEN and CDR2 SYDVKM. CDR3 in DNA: TGTGCCAGCAGCTACGGACTAGCGGGGGGGCTGGACGAGCAGTACTTC. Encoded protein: CASSYGLAGGLDEQYF.

In DNA, the CDR3 is TGTGCCAGCTCCTTAAGGTGGCGGGGCGCCTACGAGCAGTACTTC. Protein sequence: CASSLRWRGAYEQYF. The chain has TRBV6-5 and TRBJ2-7, with D possibly matching TRBD2 (6 bases). V shed 8 bases and J shed 2 bases, with 19 bases lying between them. The CDR3 has 15 amino acids. In germline, CDR1 is MNHEY, CDR2 SVGAGI.

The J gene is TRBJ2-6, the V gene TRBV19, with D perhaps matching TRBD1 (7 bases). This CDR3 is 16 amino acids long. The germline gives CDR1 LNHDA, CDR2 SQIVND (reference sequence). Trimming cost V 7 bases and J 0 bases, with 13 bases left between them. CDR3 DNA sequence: TGTGCCAGTAACTCAGGGGGGCCCTCTGGGGCCAACGTCCTGACTTTC. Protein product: CASNSGGPSGANVLTF.

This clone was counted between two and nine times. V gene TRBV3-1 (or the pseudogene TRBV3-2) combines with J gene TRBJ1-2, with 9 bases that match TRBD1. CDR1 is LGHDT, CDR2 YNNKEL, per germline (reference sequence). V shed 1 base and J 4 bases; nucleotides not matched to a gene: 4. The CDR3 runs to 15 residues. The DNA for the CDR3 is TGTGCCAGCAGCCAAGGACAGGGGGAGGCCTATGGCTACACCTTC. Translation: CASSQGQGEAYGYTF.

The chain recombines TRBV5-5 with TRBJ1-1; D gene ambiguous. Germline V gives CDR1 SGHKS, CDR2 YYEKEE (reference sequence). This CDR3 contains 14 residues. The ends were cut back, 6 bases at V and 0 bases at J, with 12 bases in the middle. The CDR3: CASIQAGMNTEAFF. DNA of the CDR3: TGTGCCAGCATTCAGGCGGGCATGAACACTGAAGCTTTCTTT.

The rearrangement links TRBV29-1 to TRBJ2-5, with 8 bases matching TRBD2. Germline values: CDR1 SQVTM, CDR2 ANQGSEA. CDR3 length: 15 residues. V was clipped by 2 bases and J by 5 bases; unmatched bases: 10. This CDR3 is CSVETRGGRWETQYF. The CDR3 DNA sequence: TGCAGCGTTGAAACCCGCGGGGGGCGGTGGGAGACCCAGTACTTC.

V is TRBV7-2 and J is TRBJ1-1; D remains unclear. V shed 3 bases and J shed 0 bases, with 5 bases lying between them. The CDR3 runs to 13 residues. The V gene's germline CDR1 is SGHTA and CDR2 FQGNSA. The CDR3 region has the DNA TGTGCCAGCAGCTTTCGGATGAACACTGAAGCTTTCTTT. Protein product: CASSFRMNTEAFF.

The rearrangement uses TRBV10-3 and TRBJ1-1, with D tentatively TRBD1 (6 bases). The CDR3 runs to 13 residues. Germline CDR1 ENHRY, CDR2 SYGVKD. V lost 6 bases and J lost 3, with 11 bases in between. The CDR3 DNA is TGTGCCATCAGGGGACAACAGGACACTGAAGCTTTCTTT. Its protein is CAIRGQQDTEAFF.